This T cell receptor (beta chain) came from a study of blood T cell repertoires in COVID-19. This CDR3 has 16 amino acids. The germline gives CDR1 SGHRS, CDR2 YFSETQ. The V gene end was trimmed by 4 bases and the J gene end by 5 bases; junction bases not matched to a gene: 15. Repertoires were generated with immunoSEQ multiplex PCR, while TCRdb's copy carries only in-frame clones and drops some. The sample includes around 300,000 clones, 86% of them seen just once. V and J are TRBV5-1 and TRBJ2-7, with 7 bases fitting TRBD1. This clonotype was obtained from a young woman with active or convalescent COVID-19. The material sequenced was peripheral blood. The CDR3 region has the DNA TGCGCCAGCAGCCCTAGAGCCGAGACAGGGACACACGAGCAGTACTTC. It is translated as CASSPRAETGTHEQYF.